A single T cell receptor beta chain is shown here with its context. The antigen remains undetermined. The source of the sample is a study of cytomegalovirus exposure and HLA in healthy donors. Turning to the study itself: Falling in the Caucasian-associated ancestry cluster were 81% of about 400 genotyped donors.

The PCR employed 60 Vbeta primers together with 13 Jbeta primers. Clones were read by immunoSEQ multiplex PCR, and TCRdb kept only the in-frame ones, dropping some. Here the sample spans 140,000 or so clones, roughly 65% being singletons. Broader study findings: Available immune exposure information was restricted to CMV serostatus only.

V lost 2 bases and J 4 bases, leaving 15 bases between the germline ends. There are 15 residues in the CDR3. The germline CDR1 and CDR2 sequences are ENHRY and SYGVKD. The sample was PBMCs. This chain joins TRBV10-3 and TRBJ2-7; D possibly corresponds to TRBD2 (5 bases). The sequence was obtained from a young woman in good health and CMV-seronegative. The CDR3 nucleotides are TGTGCCATCAGTGAGACGCTTAGCGCGGAATACGAGCAGTACTTC. Its protein is CAISETLSAEYEQYF.